This TCR beta chain emerged from a study of long-term antiretroviral therapy in people with HIV. Study-wide results and limits: Pre-ART-expanded clones dominated the repertoire at all time points.

The germline V gene has CDR1 MNHNS and CDR2 SASEGT. Unmatched junction bases numbered 6, after V lost 8 bases and J lost 3 bases. The CDR3 runs 13 residues. Samples were assayed with immunoSEQ v3.0 at survey level. Clones were sequenced by immunoSEQ multiplex PCR, and TCRdb holds only the in-frame ones, with some missing. The table has roughly 18,000 clones, about 81% seen once. On this clone: As yet, its antigen is unknown.

The chain carries TRBV6-1 and TRBJ1-2; 7 nucleotides match TRBD1. The starting material was unsorted PBMCs, obtained 0.9 years after starting antiretroviral therapy. The clonotype comes from a man aged 18 to 29 with HIV. CDR3 loop: CASRQGGDYGYTF. The CDR3 region has the DNA TGTGCCAGCCGACAGGGAGGGGACTATGGCTACACCTTC.